A single sample is the source of the 28 T cell receptor beta chains below, sequenced in a study of T cells in Graves' hyperthyroidism and ophthalmopathy. The TCR beta CDR3 regions underwent amplification using RNA transcripts as the source. A set of HTBI primers served as the primers for a first-round RT-PCR of the TCR CDR3. TCRdb reanalysed the multiplex PCR reads using MiXCR and keeps one entry per CDR3 protein. The sample carries around 420,000 distinct CDR3 sequences, roughly an eighth recorded once. Sample: blood. These TCRs come from a woman aged 18-35 years with Graves' hyperthyroidism.

This clonotype was detected many times. The CDR3 sequence: CSVMTGGRQPQHF. CDR3 DNA: TGCAGCGTCATGACAGGGGGCCGTCAGCCCCAGCATTTT. This chain connects TRBV29-1 to TRBJ1-5; 10 bases fit TRBD1. Per germline, CDR1 SQVTM and CDR2 ANQGSEA. Trimming took 6 bases from V and 6 from J; bases not matched to a gene: 5. The CDR3 loop spans 13 amino acids.

This clonotype was found many times. The chain is built from TRBV7-2 and TRBJ1-3; no clear D gene. The CDR3 covers 16 residues. From germline, CDR1 is SGHTA and CDR2 FQGNSA. V was clipped by 1 base and J by 0 bases, with 10 bases between them. In DNA form, the CDR3 reads TGTGCCAGCAGCTTAGGCTACAGAAGCTCTGGAAACACCATATATTTT. Its protein is CASSLGYRSSGNTIYF.

This clonotype showed up many times. V gene TRBV20-1 combines with J gene TRBJ2-3; the D is unclear. The CDR3 runs 13 residues. The germline gives CDR1 DFQATT, CDR2 SNEGSKA (reference sequence). Between the trimmed V and J ends, which lost 6 bases and 1 base, there was a span of 11 bases. CDR3 sequence (DNA): TGCAGTGCGATAGGGTCGGGCACAGATACGCAGTATTTT. Translated, it gives CSAIGSGTDTQYF.

This clonotype was seen at least ten times. The chain is built from TRBV6-1 and TRBJ2-7; 8 bases fit TRBD2. Unmatched junction bases numbered 16, after V lost 6 bases and J lost 6 bases. The germline gives CDR1 MNHNS, CDR2 SASEGT. CDR3 length equals 16 residues. The CDR3 loop is CASSTIFSGTAGEQYF. The CDR3 nucleotides are TGTGCCAGCAGCACAATCTTTAGCGGGACTGCGGGCGAGCAGTACTTC.

This clonotype was counted ten times or more. J is TRBJ2-1 and V is TRBV3-1, with TRBD2 matching over 14 bases. Germline CDR1 reads LGHDT; CDR2 reads YNNKEL (reference sequence). This CDR3 spans 16 amino acids. The V and J ends lost 3 bases and 3 bases, in that order; junction bases with no gene match: 1. The CDR3 is CASSHGLAGGYNEQFF. The CDR3 DNA follows: TGTGCCAGCAGCCATGGACTAGCGGGGGGCTACAATGAGCAGTTCTTC.

This chain uses TRBV20-1 with TRBJ2-2; D may be TRBD2 (5 bases). The germline V gene has CDR1 DFQATT and CDR2 SNEGSKA (reference sequence). V lost 2 bases and J 7 bases, leaving 14 bases between the germline ends. The CDR3 covers 14 residues. Here the CDR3 reads CSARYSAAGGELFF. The CDR3 nucleotides are TGCAGTGCTAGATATTCGGCGGCGGGCGGGGAGCTGTTTTTT.

This clonotype was seen at least ten times. The J gene is TRBJ2-2, the V gene TRBV28; 8 bases are shared with TRBD1. Trimming at V came to 3 bases and at J to 4 bases, leaving 4 bases not matched to a gene. The CDR3 is made up of 15 amino acids. Germline-derived CDR1 and CDR2 are MDHEN and SYDVKM. For the CDR3, the DNA is TGTGCCAGCAGTTTTCAGGGGGCTTTCACCGGGGAGCTGTTTTTT. Protein product: CASSFQGAFTGELFF.

This clonotype showed up many times. The genes are TRBV28 and TRBJ2-7, with D maybe TRBD1 (6 bases). The CDR3 runs 16 residues. Per the germline V gene, CDR1 is MDHEN and CDR2 is SYDVKM. The V and J ends lost 3 bases and 3 bases respectively, with 18 bases between them. CDR3 sequence: CASSFARSKGHYEQYF. The CDR3 DNA is TGTGCCAGCAGTTTCGCCCGGTCTAAGGGACACTACGAGCAGTACTTC.

This clonotype was found many times. J is TRBJ2-1 and V is TRBV6-2 or TRBV6-3, with D hard to call. Germline-derived CDR1 and CDR2 are MNHEY and SVGEGT. CDR3 length equals 14 residues. The V end was cut by 2 bases, the J end by 3 bases, with 8 bases between. DNA for the CDR3: TGTGCCAGCAGTTACGGGCGACGCTACAATGAGCAGTTCTTC. Translating it yields CASSYGRRYNEQFF.

This clonotype was seen at least ten times. The J gene is TRBJ2-1, the V gene TRBV10-3, with 11 nucleotides matching TRBD2. V lost 6 bases to trimming and J lost 5 bases; unmatched junction nucleotides: 6. The V gene's germline CDR1 is ENHRY and CDR2 SYGVKD. This CDR3 is 15 amino acids long. For the CDR3, the DNA is TGTGCCATCAGCCCACTAGCGGGAGTTGACAATGAGCAGTTCTTC. Its protein product is CAISPLAGVDNEQFF.

This clonotype appeared a single time. A much larger clone differs from this one at a single base, so this may be a read error. The chain joins TRBV30 to TRBJ1-1; D remains ambiguous. The CDR3 consists of 13 residues. Trimming removed 0 bases from V and 1 base from J, with 6 bases in between. Germline V lookup: CDR1 GTSNPN, CDR2 SVGIG (reference sequence). This CDR3 reads CAWSVQGNTEAFF. In DNA, the CDR3 is TGTGCCTGGAGTGTACAAGGGAACACTGAAGCTTTCTTT.

The table lists this clonotype with a few counts. The rearrangement uses TRBV27 and TRBJ1-6, with a weak D call TRBD1 (5 bases). The CDR3 sequence is 16 residues long. The V end lost 0 bases, the J end lost 5 bases, and 11 bases lay between the germline ends. Per the germline V gene, CDR1 is MNHEY and CDR2 is SMNVEV (reference sequence). The CDR3 nucleotides are TGTGCCAGCAGTTTATCTTGGGGGATCGATAATTCACCCCTCCACTTT. It yields the protein CASSLSWGIDNSPLHF.

The table lists this clonotype with a few counts. The chain joins TRBV7-9 to TRBJ1-4, with 8 bases lining up with TRBD1. V lost 4 bases to trimming and J lost 7 bases; unmatched junction nucleotides: 8. CDR1 is SEHNR and CDR2 is FQNEAQ in the germline V gene (reference sequence). The CDR3 is 15 residues long. The CDR3, as DNA: TGTGCCAGCAGCTACCCGACCGACAGGGGTGAAAAACTGTTTTTT. It specifies CASSYPTDRGEKLFF.

This clonotype was picked up a small number of times. The CDR3 spells CATWGQSYEQYF. The CDR3 bases are TGTGCCACGTGGGGACAGTCCTACGAGCAGTACTTC. The chain recombines TRBV10-3 with TRBJ2-7, with TRBD1 matching over 7 bases. Per germline, CDR1 ENHRY and CDR2 SYGVKD. The CDR3 is 12 residues long. V lost 10 bases and J lost 1; bases outside the gene matches: 4.

At least ten counts were recorded for this clonotype. The rearrangement links TRBV10-3 to TRBJ2-5; 7 nucleotides match TRBD1. The CDR3 has 16 amino acids. The V segment lost 0 bases and the J segment 2 bases; nucleotides outside the gene matches: 6. The germline V gene has CDR1 ENHRY and CDR2 SYGVKD. In DNA form, the CDR3 reads TGTGCCATCAGTGAGTCGACAGGGCTAGGGCAAGAGACCCAGTACTTC. Its protein is CAISESTGLGQETQYF.

CDR3 sequence (DNA): TGTGCCAGCAGTGACTTGGCAGGGGGGGCCCACAATGAGCAGTTCTTC. Protein product: CASSDLAGGAHNEQFF. The rearrangement uses TRBV6-4 and TRBJ2-1; D may match TRBD1 or TRBD2 (7 bases each). This CDR3 is built from 16 residues. The germline CDR1 and CDR2 sequences are MRHNA and SNTAGT. Trimming cost V 1 base and J 5 bases, with 15 bases left between them.

CDR3 protein: CASSGGQGAEETQYF. As DNA, the CDR3 is TGTGCCAGCAGCGGCGGACAGGGGGCGGAAGAGACCCAGTACTTC. The rearrangement joins TRBV4-2 to TRBJ2-5, with TRBD1 matching over 11 bases. The CDR3 loop spans 15 amino acids. Germline V gene lookup returns CDR1 LGHNA and CDR2 YNFKEQ. With 5 bases clipped from V and 3 bases from J, the junction kept 5 bases outside the gene matches.

Remarks on this clonotype: The CDR3 does not end in the conserved phenylalanine or tryptophan, so this is likely a read error. This rearrangement joins TRBV6-5 to TRBJ1-5; TRBD1 agrees at 8 bases. Germline assignment: CDR1 MNHEY and CDR2 SVGAGI. Trimming removed 2 bases from V and 6 bases from J; junction bases left unmatched: 12. The CDR3 spans 17 residues. CDR3 protein: CASSYSPTGADSQPQHL. In nucleotides, the CDR3 is TGTGCCAGCAGTTACAGCCCGACAGGGGCGGACAGTCAGCCCCAGCATCTT.

A note on this clonotype: A read error may explain this, as a much larger clone is one base away. The J gene is TRBJ2-7, the V gene TRBV5-1, with no clear D. Germline V gene lookup returns CDR1 SGHRS and CDR2 YFSETQ. The CDR3 consists of 14 residues. CDR3 amino acids: CASSLMAGYYEEYF. Written as DNA, the CDR3 is TGCGCCAGCAGCTTGATGGCAGGATACTACGAGGAGTACTTC.

This clonotype occurred a few times. One end of the junction fails to match germline, which may point to a read error. The chain joins TRBV28 to TRBJ1-1; D ambiguous. Germline V CDR1 and CDR2: MDHEN, SYDVKM. The CDR3 length is 12 residues. The CDR3 sequence is CASSRRTTGAFF. The CDR3 bases are TGTGCCAGCAGCCGGAGGACCACTGGAGCTTTCTTT. Full variable domain (outside the CDR3, taken from reference TRBV28 and TRBJ1-1): DVKVTQSSRYLVKRTGEKVFLECVQDMDHENMFWYRQDPGLGLRLIYFSYDVKMKEKGDIPEGYSVSREKKERFSLILESASTNQTSMYLCASSRRTTGAFFGQGTRLTVV.

This clonotype was detected many times. The chain links TRBV28 to TRBJ2-5; TRBD1 agrees at 8 bases. Trimming at V came to 2 bases and at J to 1 base, leaving 6 bases not matched to a gene. This CDR3 is built from 16 residues. Germline lookup yields CDR1 MDHEN and CDR2 SYDVKM. In DNA, the CDR3 is TGTGCCAGCAGTTTAACTACCGGGACAGGCCAAGAGACCCAGTACTTC. Translation gives CASSLTTGTGQETQYF.

This clonotype was observed a few times. The V call is TRBV20-1, the J call TRBJ1-6, with D unclear. This CDR3 has 15 residues. Trimming took off 0 bases at V and 5 bases at J, with 11 bases between the two ends. Germline CDR1 DFQATT, CDR2 SNEGSKA (reference sequence). DNA of the CDR3: TGCAGTGCTAGAGAATGGGCAGCCGATAATTCACCCCTCCACTTT. Protein sequence: CSAREWAADNSPLHF.

This chain connects TRBV7-8 to TRBJ1-5; TRBD1 might be the D (5 bases). CDR3 length: 16 residues. From germline, CDR1 is SGHVS and CDR2 FQNEAQ. V gave up 2 bases and J gave up 7 bases, with 18 bases separating them. The CDR3 loop reads CASSLIGAPRSQPQHF. CDR3 DNA sequence: TGTGCCAGCAGCTTAATTGGGGCACCGAGAAGCCAGCCCCAGCATTTT.

This chain connects TRBV10-2 to TRBJ1-1; D unclear. Germline lookup yields CDR1 WSHSY and CDR2 SAAADI. The CDR3 length is 13 residues. V was clipped by 7 bases and J by 4 bases, with 13 bases between them. CDR3 nucleotide sequence: TGCGCCAGCAAGCTTCGGGTGTTCACTGAAGCTTTCTTT. It translates to CASKLRVFTEAFF.

Comments on this clonotype: A much bigger clone sits one base away, suggesting this may be a read error. The V and J genes are TRBV5-1 and TRBJ1-1; no clear D gene. Germline CDR1 and CDR2: SGHRS and YFSETQ. This CDR3 is built from 17 residues. The V and J ends lost 1 base and 1 base respectively, with 17 bases between them. CDR3 region: CASSLLTQVETNTEAFF. The CDR3 region has the DNA TGCGCCAGCAGCTTGTTGACGCAGGTGGAAACGAACACTGAAGCTTTCTTT.

This chain uses TRBV27 with TRBJ1-6, with D possibly TRBD1 on 6 matching bases. The length of the CDR3 is 15 residues. The ends were cut back, 4 bases at V and 6 bases at J, with 13 bases in the middle. In germline, CDR1 is MNHEY, CDR2 SMNVEV (reference sequence). The CDR3 region is CASSSEGGINSPLHF. DNA for the CDR3: TGTGCCAGCAGTTCCGAGGGGGGCATTAATTCACCCCTCCACTTT.

This clonotype came up many times. The rearrangement links TRBV4-3 to TRBJ2-1; 9 bases are shared with TRBD2. V was clipped by 1 base and J by 0 bases; unmatched bases: 7. Germline values: CDR1 LGHNA, CDR2 YSLEER. The CDR3 extends over 18 amino acids. The CDR3 DNA follows: TGCGCCAGCAGCCAAGGGGCGGGAGGGTTAAGCTCCTACAATGAGCAGTTCTTC. This gives the protein CASSQGAGGLSSYNEQFF.

This clonotype was counted a few times. J is TRBJ2-2 and V is TRBV7-2, with 10 nucleotides matching TRBD2. The CDR3 loop spans 17 amino acids. Germline values: CDR1 SGHTA, CDR2 FQGNSA. J lost 6 bases, V lost 4 bases, and 11 bases had no gene match. The CDR3 DNA sequence: TGTGCCAGCAGCTCCTTAAGAGCGGGAGGGCCTTCCGGGGAGCTGTTTTTT. Translation: CASSSLRAGGPSGELFF.